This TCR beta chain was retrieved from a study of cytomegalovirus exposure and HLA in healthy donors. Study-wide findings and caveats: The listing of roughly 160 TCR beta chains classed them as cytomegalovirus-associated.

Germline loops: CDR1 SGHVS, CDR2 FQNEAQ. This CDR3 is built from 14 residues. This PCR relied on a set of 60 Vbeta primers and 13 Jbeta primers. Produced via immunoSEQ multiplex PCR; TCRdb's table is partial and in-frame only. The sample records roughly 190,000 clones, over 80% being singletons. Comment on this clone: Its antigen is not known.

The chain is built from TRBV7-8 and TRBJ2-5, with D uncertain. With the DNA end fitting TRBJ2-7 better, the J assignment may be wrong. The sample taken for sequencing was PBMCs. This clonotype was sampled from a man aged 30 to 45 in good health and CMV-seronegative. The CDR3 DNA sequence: TGTGCCAGCAGCTTAGAACAGCTCTCCTACGAGCAGTACTTC. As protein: CASSLEQLSYEQYF.